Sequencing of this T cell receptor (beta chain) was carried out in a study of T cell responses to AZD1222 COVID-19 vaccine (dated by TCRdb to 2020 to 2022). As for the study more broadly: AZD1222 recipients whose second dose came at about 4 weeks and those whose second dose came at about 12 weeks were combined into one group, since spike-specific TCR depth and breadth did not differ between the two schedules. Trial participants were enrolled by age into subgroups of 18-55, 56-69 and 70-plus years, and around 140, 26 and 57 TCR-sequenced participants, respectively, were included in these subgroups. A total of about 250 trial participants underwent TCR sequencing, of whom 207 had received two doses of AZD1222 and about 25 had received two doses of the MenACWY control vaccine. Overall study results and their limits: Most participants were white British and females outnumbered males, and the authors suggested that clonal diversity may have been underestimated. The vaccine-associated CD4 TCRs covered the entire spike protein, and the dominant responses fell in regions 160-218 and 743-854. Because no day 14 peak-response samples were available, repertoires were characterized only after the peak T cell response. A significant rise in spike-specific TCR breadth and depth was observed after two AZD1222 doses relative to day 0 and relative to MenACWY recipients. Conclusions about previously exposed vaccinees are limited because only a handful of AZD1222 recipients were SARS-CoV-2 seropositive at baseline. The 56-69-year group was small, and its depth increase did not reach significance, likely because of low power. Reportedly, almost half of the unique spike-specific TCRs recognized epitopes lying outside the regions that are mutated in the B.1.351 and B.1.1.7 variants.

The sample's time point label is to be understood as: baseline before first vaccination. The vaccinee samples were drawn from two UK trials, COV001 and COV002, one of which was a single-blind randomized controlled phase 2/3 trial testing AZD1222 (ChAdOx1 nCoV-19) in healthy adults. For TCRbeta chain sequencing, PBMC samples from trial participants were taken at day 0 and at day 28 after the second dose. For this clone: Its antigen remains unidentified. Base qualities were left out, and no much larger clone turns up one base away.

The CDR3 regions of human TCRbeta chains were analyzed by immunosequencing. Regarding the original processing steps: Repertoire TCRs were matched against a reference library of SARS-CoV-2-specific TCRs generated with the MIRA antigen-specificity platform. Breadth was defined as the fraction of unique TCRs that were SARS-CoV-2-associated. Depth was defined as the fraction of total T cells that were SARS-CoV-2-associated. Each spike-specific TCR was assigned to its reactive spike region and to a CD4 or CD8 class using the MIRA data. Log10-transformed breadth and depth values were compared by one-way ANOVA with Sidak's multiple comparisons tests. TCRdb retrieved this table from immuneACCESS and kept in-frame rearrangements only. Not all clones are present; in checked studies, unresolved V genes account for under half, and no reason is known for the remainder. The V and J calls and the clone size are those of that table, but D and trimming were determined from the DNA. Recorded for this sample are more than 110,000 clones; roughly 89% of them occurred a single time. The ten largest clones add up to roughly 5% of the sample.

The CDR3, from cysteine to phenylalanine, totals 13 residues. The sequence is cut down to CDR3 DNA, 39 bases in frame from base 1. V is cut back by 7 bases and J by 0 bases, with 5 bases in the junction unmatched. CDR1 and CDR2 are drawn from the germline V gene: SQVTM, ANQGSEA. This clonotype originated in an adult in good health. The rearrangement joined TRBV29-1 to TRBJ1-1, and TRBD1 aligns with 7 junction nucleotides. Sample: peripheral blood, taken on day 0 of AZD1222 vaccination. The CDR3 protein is CSAPGQLNTEAFF. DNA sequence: TGCAGCGCCCCGGGACAGTTGAACACTGAAGCTTTCTTT.